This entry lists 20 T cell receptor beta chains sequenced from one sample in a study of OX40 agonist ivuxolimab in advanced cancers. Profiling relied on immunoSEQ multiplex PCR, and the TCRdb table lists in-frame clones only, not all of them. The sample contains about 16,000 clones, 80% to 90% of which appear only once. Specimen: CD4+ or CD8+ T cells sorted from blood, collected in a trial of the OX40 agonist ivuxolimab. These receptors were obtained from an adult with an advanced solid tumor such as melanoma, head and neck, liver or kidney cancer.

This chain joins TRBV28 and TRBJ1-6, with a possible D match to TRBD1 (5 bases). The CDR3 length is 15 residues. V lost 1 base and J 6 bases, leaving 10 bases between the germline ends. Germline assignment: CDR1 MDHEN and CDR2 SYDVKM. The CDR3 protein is CASSLSYGGNSPLHF. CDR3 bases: TGTGCCAGCAGTTTATCCTATGGGGGTAATTCACCCCTCCACTTT.

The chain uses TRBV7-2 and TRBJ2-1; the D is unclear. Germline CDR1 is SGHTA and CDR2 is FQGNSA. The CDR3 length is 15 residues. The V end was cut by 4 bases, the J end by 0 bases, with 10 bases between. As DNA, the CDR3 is TGTGCCAGCAGCTCCCAGCCGAGCTCCTACAATGAGCAGTTCTTC. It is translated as CASSSQPSSYNEQFF.

This chain's CDR3 is CASSKRLAPETQYF. The CDR3 DNA sequence: TGTGCCAGCAGCAAAAGACTAGCCCCGGAGACCCAGTACTTC. The V and J genes are TRBV21-1 and TRBJ2-5; TRBD2, as called in the table, went unchecked against the DNA. TRBV21-1 is a pseudogene segment. The length of the CDR3 is 14 residues.

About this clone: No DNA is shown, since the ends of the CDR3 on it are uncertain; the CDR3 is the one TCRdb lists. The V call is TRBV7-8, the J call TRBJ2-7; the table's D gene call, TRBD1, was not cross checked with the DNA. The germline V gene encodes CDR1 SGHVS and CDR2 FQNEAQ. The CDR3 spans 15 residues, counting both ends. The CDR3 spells CASRWGTGNSYEQCF.

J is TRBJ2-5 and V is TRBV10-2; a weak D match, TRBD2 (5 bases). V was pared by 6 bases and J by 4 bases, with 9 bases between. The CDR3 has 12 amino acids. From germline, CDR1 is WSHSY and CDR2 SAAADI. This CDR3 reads CASRLGRETQYF. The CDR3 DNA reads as TGCGCCAGCAGATTAGGGAGAGAGACCCAGTACTTC.

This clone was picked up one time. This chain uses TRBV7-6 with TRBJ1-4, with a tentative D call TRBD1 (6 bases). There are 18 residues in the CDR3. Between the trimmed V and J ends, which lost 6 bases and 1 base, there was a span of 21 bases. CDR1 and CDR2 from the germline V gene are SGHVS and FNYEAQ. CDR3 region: CASRALTGPSGTNEKLFF. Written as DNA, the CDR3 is TGTGCCAGCAGGGCCCTCACAGGGCCTTCCGGAACTAATGAAAAACTGTTTTTT.

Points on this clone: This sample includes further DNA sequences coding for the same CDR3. CDR3 protein: CASSLGRGRGDEQYF. CDR3 nucleotides: TGTGCCAGCAGTTTAGGGCGGGGCAGGGGCGACGAGCAGTACTTC. The V gene is TRBV27, the J gene TRBJ2-5; D possibly matches TRBD1 or TRBD2 (6 bases each). Judging by the DNA end, TRBJ2-7 fits better; the J call may be wrong. CDR3 length: 15 residues. Germline CDR1 MNHEY, CDR2 SMNVEV (reference sequence).

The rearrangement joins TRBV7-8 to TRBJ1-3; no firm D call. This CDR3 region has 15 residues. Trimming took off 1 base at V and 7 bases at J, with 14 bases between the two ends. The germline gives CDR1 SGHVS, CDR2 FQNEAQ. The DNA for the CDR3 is TGTGCCAGCAGCTTAGTACTGACGGCGGGCAACACCATATATTTT. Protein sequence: CASSLVLTAGNTIYF.

The CDR3 region has the DNA TGTGCCAGCTCTGAGGGGACCATTCCCTACAATGAGCAGTTCTTC. Protein product: CASSEGTIPYNEQFF. This rearrangement joins TRBV9 to TRBJ2-1; tentatively, D is TRBD1 or TRBD2 (5 bases each). V shed 7 bases and J shed 2 bases, with 16 bases lying between them. The CDR3 is 15 residues long. CDR1 is SGDLS and CDR2 is YYNGEE in the germline V gene.

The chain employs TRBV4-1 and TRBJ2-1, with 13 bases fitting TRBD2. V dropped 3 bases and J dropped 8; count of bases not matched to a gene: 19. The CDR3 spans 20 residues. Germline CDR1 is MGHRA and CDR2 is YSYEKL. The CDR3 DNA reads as TGCGCCAGCAGCCACTACAGACAGGCGAACACTAGCGGGAGGGCCGATGAGCAGTTCTTC. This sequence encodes CASSHYRQANTSGRADEQFF.

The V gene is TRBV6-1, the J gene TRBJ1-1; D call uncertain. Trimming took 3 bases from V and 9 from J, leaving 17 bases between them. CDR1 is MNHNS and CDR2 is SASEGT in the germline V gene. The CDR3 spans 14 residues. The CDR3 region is CASSEGIGRPKAFF. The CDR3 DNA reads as TGTGCCAGCAGTGAGGGGATTGGGAGACCCAAAGCTTTCTTT.

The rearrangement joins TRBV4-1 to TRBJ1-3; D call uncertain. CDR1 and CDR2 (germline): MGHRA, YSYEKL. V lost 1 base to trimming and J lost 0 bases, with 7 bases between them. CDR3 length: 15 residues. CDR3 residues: CASSQGSSSGNTIYF. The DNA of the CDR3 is TGCGCCAGCAGCCAAGGATCCAGCTCTGGAAACACCATATATTTT.

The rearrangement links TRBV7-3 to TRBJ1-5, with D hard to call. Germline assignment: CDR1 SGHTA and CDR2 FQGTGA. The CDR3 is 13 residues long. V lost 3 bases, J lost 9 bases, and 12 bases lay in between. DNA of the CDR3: TGTGCCAGCAGCTTTAGCGACGTCGGGCCCCAGCATTTT. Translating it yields CASSFSDVGPQHF. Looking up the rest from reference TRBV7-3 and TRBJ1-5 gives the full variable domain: GAGVSQTPSNKVTEKGKYVELRCDPISGHTALYWYRQSLGQGPEFLIYFQGTGAADDSGLPNDRFFAVRPEGSVSTLKIQRTERGDSAVYLCASSFSDVGPQHFGDGTRLSIL.

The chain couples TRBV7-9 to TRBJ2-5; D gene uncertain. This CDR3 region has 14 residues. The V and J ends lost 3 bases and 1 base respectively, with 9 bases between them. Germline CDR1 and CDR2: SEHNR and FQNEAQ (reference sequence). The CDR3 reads CASSFAGLQETQYF. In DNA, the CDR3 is TGTGCCAGCAGCTTCGCAGGCCTCCAAGAGACCCAGTACTTC.

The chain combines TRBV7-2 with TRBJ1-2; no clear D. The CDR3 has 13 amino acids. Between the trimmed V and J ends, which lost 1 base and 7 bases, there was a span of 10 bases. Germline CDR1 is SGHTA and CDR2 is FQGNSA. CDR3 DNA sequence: TGTGCCAGCAGCTTAGAGGGCCTGGGTGGCTACACCTTC. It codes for CASSLEGLGGYTF.

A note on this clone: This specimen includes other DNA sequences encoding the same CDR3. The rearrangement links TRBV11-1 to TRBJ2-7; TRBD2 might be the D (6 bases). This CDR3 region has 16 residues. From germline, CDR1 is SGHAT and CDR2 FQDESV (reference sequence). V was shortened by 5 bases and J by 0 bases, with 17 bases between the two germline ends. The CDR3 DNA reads TGTGCCAGCAGCAATGGCGGGACCGCTAGCTCCTACGAGCAGTACTTC. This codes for CASSNGGTASSYEQYF.

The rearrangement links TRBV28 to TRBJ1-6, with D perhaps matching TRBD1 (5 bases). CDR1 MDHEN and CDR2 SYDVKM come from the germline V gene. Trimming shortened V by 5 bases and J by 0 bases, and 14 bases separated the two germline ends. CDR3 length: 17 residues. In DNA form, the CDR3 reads TGTGCCAGCAGTCCAGGGACGGAGAGCTCCTATAATTCACCCCTCCACTTT. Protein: CASSPGTESSYNSPLHF.

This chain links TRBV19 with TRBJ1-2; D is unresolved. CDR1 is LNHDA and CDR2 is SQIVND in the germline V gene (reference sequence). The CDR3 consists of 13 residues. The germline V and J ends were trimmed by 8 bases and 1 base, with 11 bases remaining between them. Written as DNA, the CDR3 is TGTGCCAGTGCCAAGGACTTTAACTATGGCTACACCTTC. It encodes CASAKDFNYGYTF. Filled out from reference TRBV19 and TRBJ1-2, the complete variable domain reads DGGITQSPKYLFRKEGQNVTLSCEQNLNHDAMYWYRQDPGQGLRLIYYSQIVNDFQKGDIAEGYSVSREKKESFPLTVTSAQKNPTAFYLCASAKDFNYGYTFGSGTRLTVV.

The CDR3 region has the DNA TGTGCCAGCAGCTTGAGGGTTCGAGGCGGCAATCAGCCCCAGCATTTT. Its translation: CASSLRVRGGNQPQHF. The rearrangement links TRBV5-8 to TRBJ1-5; D uncertain. The CDR3 is 16 residues long. The germline V and J ends were trimmed by 1 base and 2 bases, with 13 bases remaining between them. Germline V gene sequence: CDR1 SGHTS, CDR2 YDEGEE.

Written as DNA, the CDR3 is TGCAGCGTTGAAGATTTTGAGACCCAGTACTTC. Translation gives CSVEDFETQYF. This sequence joins TRBV29-1 and TRBJ2-5; D uncertain. In germline, CDR1 is SQVTM, CDR2 ANQGSEA. V lost 0 bases, J lost 5 bases, and 4 bases lay in between. This CDR3 region has 11 residues.